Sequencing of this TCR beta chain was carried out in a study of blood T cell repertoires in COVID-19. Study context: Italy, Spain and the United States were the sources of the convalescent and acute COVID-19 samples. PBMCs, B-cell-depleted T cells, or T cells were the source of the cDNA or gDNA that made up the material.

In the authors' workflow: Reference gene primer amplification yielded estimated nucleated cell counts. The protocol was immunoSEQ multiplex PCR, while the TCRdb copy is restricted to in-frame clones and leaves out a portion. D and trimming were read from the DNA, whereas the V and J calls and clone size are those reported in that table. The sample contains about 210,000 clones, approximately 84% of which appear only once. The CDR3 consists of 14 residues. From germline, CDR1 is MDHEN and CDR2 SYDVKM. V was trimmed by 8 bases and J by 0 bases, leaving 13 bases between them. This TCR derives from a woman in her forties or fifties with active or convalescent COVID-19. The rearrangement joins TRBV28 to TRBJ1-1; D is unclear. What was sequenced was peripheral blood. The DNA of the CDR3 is TGTGCCAGCCTGAAACACGTCATGAACACTGAAGCTTTCTTT. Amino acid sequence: CASLKHVMNTEAFF.